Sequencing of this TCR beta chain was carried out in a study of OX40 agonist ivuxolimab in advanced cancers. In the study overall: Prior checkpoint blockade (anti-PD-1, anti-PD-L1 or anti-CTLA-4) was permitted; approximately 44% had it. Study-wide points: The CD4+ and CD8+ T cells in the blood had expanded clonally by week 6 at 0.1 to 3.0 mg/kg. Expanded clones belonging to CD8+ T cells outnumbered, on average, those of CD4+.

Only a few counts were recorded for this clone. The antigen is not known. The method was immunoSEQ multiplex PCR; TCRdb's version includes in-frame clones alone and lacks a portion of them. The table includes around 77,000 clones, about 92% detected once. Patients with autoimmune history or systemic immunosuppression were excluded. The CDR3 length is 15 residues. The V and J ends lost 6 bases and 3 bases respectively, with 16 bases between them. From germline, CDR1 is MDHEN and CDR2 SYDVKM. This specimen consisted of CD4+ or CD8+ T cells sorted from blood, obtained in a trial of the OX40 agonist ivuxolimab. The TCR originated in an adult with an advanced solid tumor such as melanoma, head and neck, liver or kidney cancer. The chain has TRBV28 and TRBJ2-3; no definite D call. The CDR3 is CASRGPRPRTDTQYF. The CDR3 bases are TGTGCCAGCAGGGGCCCAAGGCCTAGGACAGATACGCAGTATTTT.